The 22 T cell receptor beta chains below all came from one sample that was sequenced in a study of graft-versus-host responses after intestinal transplantation. Profiling relied on immunoSEQ multiplex PCR, and the TCRdb table lists in-frame clones only, not all of them. This table holds more than 65,000 clones, 85% to 90% found once. No antigen has been assigned to these receptors. The source material was unstimulated CD4+ T cells sorted from spleen or lymph node cells, sampled before intestinal transplant. The receptors stem from a human donor who received an intestinal transplant.

The sample holds one count of this clone. This chain connects TRBV9 to TRBJ1-1; D is uncertain. Per germline, CDR1 SGDLS and CDR2 YYNGEE. The V gene lost 1 base and the J gene lost 0 bases, with 7 bases spanning the gap. CDR3 size: 14 residues. Written as DNA, the CDR3 is TGTGCCAGCAGCGTAAGCGGGGTGAACACTGAAGCTTTCTTT. Translated, it gives CASSVSGVNTEAFF.

This rearrangement joins TRBV29-1 to TRBJ2-1, with D hard to call. Trimming left V 7 bases short and J 4 bases short, with 11 bases between. The CDR3 covers 12 residues. Germline V gene sequence: CDR1 SQVTM, CDR2 ANQGSEA. CDR3 amino acids: CSEPPKYNEQFF. In DNA, the CDR3 is TGCAGCGAGCCCCCTAAATACAATGAGCAGTTCTTC.

V gene TRBV20-1 combines with J gene TRBJ1-1; D ambiguous. CDR1 is DFQATT, CDR2 SNEGSKA, per germline (reference sequence). The CDR3 is made up of 11 amino acids. Trimming shortened V by 3 bases and J by 6 bases, and 8 bases separated the two germline ends. This CDR3 is CSASLAAEAFF. DNA of the CDR3: TGCAGTGCTAGTCTGGCAGCTGAAGCTTTCTTT.

This clone was observed a single time. The CDR3 DNA reads TGTGCCAGCAGTGAAGCGCTTCGTAGTGCGCAGTATTTT. Protein sequence: CASSEALRSAQYF. The rearrangement links TRBV2 to TRBJ2-3; no clear D gene. The CDR3 covers 13 residues. The V and J ends lost 0 bases and 10 bases respectively, with 11 bases between them. Germline-derived CDR1 and CDR2 are SNHLY and FYNNEI. Supplemented by reference TRBV2 and TRBJ2-3, the full variable domain reads EPEVTQTPSHQVTQMGQEVILRCVPISNHLYFYWYRQILGQKVEFLVSFYNNEISEKSEIFDDQFSVERPDGSNFTLKIRSTKLEDSAMYFCASSEALRSAQYFGPGTRLTVL.

This sequence joins TRBV27 and TRBJ2-7, with a tentative D call TRBD1 (6 bases). The V end was cut by 4 bases, the J end by 5 bases, with 18 bases between. This CDR3 has 15 residues. Germline CDR1 and CDR2: MNHEY and SMNVEV (reference sequence). The CDR3 DNA follows: TGTGCCAGCAGTTCGTACAGGGTGGTCCAGGACGAGCAGTACTTC. It specifies CASSSYRVVQDEQYF.

V gene TRBV7-9 combines with J gene TRBJ2-7; weak D call: TRBD2 (5 bases). Trimming stripped 0 bases from V and 9 bases from J, with 6 bases between. Germline CDR1 and CDR2: SEHNR and FQNEAQ (reference sequence). The length of the CDR3 is 11 residues. The CDR3 nucleotides are TGTGCCAGCAGCTTAGCTGGGAGGCAGTACTTC. Amino acid sequence: CASSLAGRQYF. The entire variable domain, with the rest obtained from reference TRBV7-9 and TRBJ2-7, is as follows: DTGVSQNPRHKITKRGQNVTFRCDPISEHNRLYWYRQTLGQGPEFLTYFQNEAQLEKSRLLSDRFSAERPKGSFSTLEIQRTEQGDSAMYLCASSLAGRQYFGPGTRLTVT.

As DNA, the CDR3 is TGTGCCAGCTCACTTGCTTCGGGACAGGGATCCTATGGCTACACCTTC. This sequence encodes CASSLASGQGSYGYTF. This chain links TRBV18 with TRBJ1-2; 9 nucleotides align to TRBD1. The CDR3 spans 16 residues. V gave up 4 bases and J gave up 4 bases; unmatched junction bases: 10. CDR1 is KGHSH, CDR2 LQKENI, per germline.

V and J are TRBV28 and TRBJ2-1, with TRBD1 matching over 9 bases. V was clipped by 3 bases and J by 5 bases; unmatched bases: 17. CDR3 size: 19 residues. Germline V gives CDR1 MDHEN, CDR2 SYDVKM. This CDR3 reads CASSFMGQGRSAVNNEQFF. For the CDR3, the DNA is TGTGCCAGCAGTTTTATGGGACAGGGACGATCAGCGGTGAACAATGAGCAGTTCTTC. The full variable domain, completed using reference TRBV28 and TRBJ2-1, is DVKVTQSSRYLVKRTGEKVFLECVQDMDHENMFWYRQDPGLGLRLIYFSYDVKMKEKGDIPEGYSVSREKKERFSLILESASTNQTSMYLCASSFMGQGRSAVNNEQFFGPGTRLTVL.

The V and J genes are TRBV9 and TRBJ1-3; no reliable D call. The CDR3 extends over 15 amino acids. The V end was cut by 0 bases, the J end by 5 bases, with 12 bases between. Germline V gene lookup returns CDR1 SGDLS and CDR2 YYNGEE. The chain's CDR3 is CASSVGQANRNTIYF. The CDR3 nucleotides read TGTGCCAGCAGCGTAGGGCAGGCCAACCGAAACACCATATATTTT. The entire variable domain, with the rest obtained from reference TRBV9 and TRBJ1-3, is as follows: DSGVTQTPKHLITATGQRVTLRCSPRSGDLSVYWYQQSLDQGLQFLIQYYNGEERAKGNILERFSAQQFPDLHSELNLSSLELGDSALYFCASSVGQANRNTIYFGEGSWLTVV.

This rearrangement joins TRBV7-3 to TRBJ2-2, with 10 bases identical to TRBD1. This CDR3 has 16 amino acids. CDR1 and CDR2 from the germline V gene are SGHTA and FQGTGA. With V trimmed by 2 bases and J by 6 bases, 6 bases remained unmatched. CDR3 nucleotides: TGTGCCAGCAGCTTAGTTGGGACAGGGGTGGCCGGGGAGCTGTTTTTT. As protein: CASSLVGTGVAGELFF.

The rearrangement links TRBV30 to TRBJ2-6; 7 nucleotides align to TRBD2. Germline CDR1 is GTSNPN and CDR2 is SVGIG (reference sequence). The CDR3 is 17 amino acids. With V trimmed by 3 bases and J by 1 base, 9 bases remained unmatched. CDR3 loop: CAWSKGAGVSGANVLTF. CDR3 coding DNA: TGTGCCTGGAGCAAAGGGGCGGGAGTATCTGGGGCCAACGTCCTGACTTTC.

Only one count was recorded for this clone. V gene TRBV6-1 combines with J gene TRBJ1-1; D uncertain. This CDR3 comprises 13 residues. CDR1 is MNHNS, CDR2 SASEGT, per germline. The V gene lost 4 bases and the J gene lost 4 bases, with 10 bases spanning the gap. The CDR3, as DNA: TGTGCCAGCAGTGTTCGGAGTCCCACTGAAGCTTTCTTT. Translation: CASSVRSPTEAFF.

The rearrangement joins TRBV5-1 to TRBJ1-4; D unclear. Between the trimmed V and J ends, which lost 0 bases and 7 bases, there was a span of 10 bases. The CDR3 covers 14 residues. CDR1 SGHRS and CDR2 YFSETQ come from the germline V gene. As DNA, the CDR3 is TGCGCCAGCAGCTTGGACCGGGGAGGTGAAAAACTGTTTTTT. Its protein is CASSLDRGGEKLFF.

Here the CDR3 reads CASSRSGGAPWTGELFF. CDR3 DNA: TGTGCCAGCAGCCGTAGCGGGGGGGCCCCTTGGACCGGGGAGCTGTTTTTT. The V call is TRBV5-6, the J call TRBJ2-2; 11 bases align to TRBD2. V gave up 4 bases and J gave up 5 bases; unmatched junction bases: 10. This CDR3 is 17 amino acids long. Germline V gene lookup returns CDR1 SGHDT and CDR2 YYEEEE.

The rearrangement joins TRBV2 to TRBJ2-1; 8 nucleotides match TRBD1. The CDR3 consists of 15 residues. V lost 8 bases, J lost 7 bases, and 13 bases stayed unmatched. Germline V gene lookup returns CDR1 SNHLY and CDR2 FYNNEI. CDR3 in DNA: TGTGCCAGCGGGGGTGGCAGGGGGCCAGGGAATGAGCAGTTCTTC. Translating gives CASGGGRGPGNEQFF.

The gene calls are TRBV27 and TRBJ2-2; the D is unclear. Germline values: CDR1 MNHEY, CDR2 SMNVEV (reference sequence). The length of the CDR3 is 15 residues. Trimming pared 2 bases from V and 5 bases from J, leaving 12 bases between. This CDR3 reads CASSLRPPGTGELFF. CDR3 nucleotide sequence: TGTGCCAGCAGTTTACGCCCCCCCGGGACCGGGGAGCTGTTTTTT.

This clone was seen just once. The chain couples TRBV27 to TRBJ1-2, with D maybe TRBD1 (6 bases). Germline CDR1 reads MNHEY; CDR2 reads SMNVEV (reference sequence). With 8 bases removed from V and 8 bases from J, the gap between germline ends came to 33 bases. The CDR3 runs 18 residues. The CDR3 nucleotides read TGTGCCAGCTCAAGACTTGGTGTTCAGGGGACCCCGCAGGACGGCTACACCTTC. This codes for CASSRLGVQGTPQDGYTF.

The rearrangement uses TRBV27 and TRBJ2-7, with D possibly matching TRBD1 (6 bases). The CDR3 is made up of 14 amino acids. V lost 3 bases and J 7 bases, leaving 16 bases between the germline ends. Germline V gene lookup returns CDR1 MNHEY and CDR2 SMNVEV (reference sequence). The CDR3 DNA follows: TGTGCCAGCAGTTTCCACGACCTTAGGGGGGAGCAGTACTTC. Its translation is CASSFHDLRGEQYF.

This chain connects TRBV7-6 to TRBJ2-2; unclear D gene. This CDR3 has 15 residues. The V and J ends lost 1 base and 1 base respectively, with 7 bases between them. Germline assignment: CDR1 SGHVS and CDR2 FNYEAQ. This CDR3 reads CASSLGAENTGELFF. The CDR3 DNA reads TGTGCCAGCAGCTTAGGGGCAGAGAACACCGGGGAGCTGTTTTTT.

This chain links TRBV14 with TRBJ2-7; the D is unclear. The germline V gene has CDR1 SGHDN and CDR2 FVKESK. There are 11 residues in the CDR3. V shed 3 bases and J shed 3 bases, with 3 bases lying between them. The CDR3 nucleotides read TGTGCCAGCAGCCACGGCTACGAGCAGTACTTC. Residues: CASSHGYEQYF.

The chain carries TRBV7-3 and TRBJ2-2; 8 bases fit TRBD1. The junction had 17 bases not matched to a gene; V was cut back by 5 bases and J by 6 bases. The CDR3 is made up of 18 amino acids. Germline lookup yields CDR1 SGHTA and CDR2 FQGTGA. This chain's CDR3 is CASSPQGRGRLKSGELFF. Here the CDR3 DNA reads TGTGCCAGCAGCCCGCAGGGCAGGGGGCGATTGAAGTCCGGGGAGCTGTTTTTT.

The V and J genes are TRBV28 and TRBJ2-7, with 13 bases fitting TRBD2. Germline CDR1 and CDR2: MDHEN and SYDVKM. This CDR3 is 14 amino acids long. With 6 bases clipped from V and 6 bases from J, the junction kept 5 bases outside the gene matches. The CDR3 DNA reads TGTGCCAGCAGCGATACTAGCGGGAGGGTCGAGCAGTACTTC. This sequence encodes CASSDTSGRVEQYF.